The clone carrying this T cell receptor beta chain was counted once. These data are taken from a study of blood T cells in healthy people across ages. Next came a second PCR, run for 7 to 11 cycles, which used a sample-barcoded 5' primer along with a J-beta primer mix. The yield of each sample was at least 2.5 million CDR3-containing paired-end reads. TCRdb reprocessed the 5' RACE reads via MiXCR and lists one record per CDR3 protein. Of about 970,000 distinct CDR3 sequences in the sample, about 53% were seen once. The CDR3 extends over 17 amino acids. Germline loops: CDR1 SGHRS, CDR2 YFSETQ. Losses at the gene ends were 4 bases for V and 7 bases for J; bases not matched to a gene: 13.

The sample taken for sequencing was blood. The chain uses TRBV5-1 and TRBJ2-1; TRBD1 aligns across 11 bases. This receptor was obtained from a woman aged 55-69 years in good health. CDR3 nucleotide sequence: TGCGCCAGCAGCCCTGTGGGGACAGGGGGTCTCGGGAATGAGCAGTTCTTC. Its protein is CASSPVGTGGLGNEQFF.